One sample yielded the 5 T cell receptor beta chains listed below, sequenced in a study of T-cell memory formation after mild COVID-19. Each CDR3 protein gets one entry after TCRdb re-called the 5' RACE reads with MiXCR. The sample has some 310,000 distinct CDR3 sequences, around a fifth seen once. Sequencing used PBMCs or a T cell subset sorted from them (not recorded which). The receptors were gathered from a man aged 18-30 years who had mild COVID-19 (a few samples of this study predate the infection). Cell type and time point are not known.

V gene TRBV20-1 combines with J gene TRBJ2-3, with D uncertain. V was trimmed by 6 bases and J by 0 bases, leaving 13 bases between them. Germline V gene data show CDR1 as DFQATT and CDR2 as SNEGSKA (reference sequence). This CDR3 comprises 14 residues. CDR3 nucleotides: TGCAGTGCCACTGATCCGGTGAGCACAGATACGCAGTATTTT. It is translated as CSATDPVSTDTQYF.

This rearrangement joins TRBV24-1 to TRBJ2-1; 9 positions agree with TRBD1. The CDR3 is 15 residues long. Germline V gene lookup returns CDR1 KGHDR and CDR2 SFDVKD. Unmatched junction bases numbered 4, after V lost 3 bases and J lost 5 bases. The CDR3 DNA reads TGTGCCACCAGTGATCCGGGACAGGGCAACAATGAGCAGTTCTTC. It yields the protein CATSDPGQGNNEQFF.

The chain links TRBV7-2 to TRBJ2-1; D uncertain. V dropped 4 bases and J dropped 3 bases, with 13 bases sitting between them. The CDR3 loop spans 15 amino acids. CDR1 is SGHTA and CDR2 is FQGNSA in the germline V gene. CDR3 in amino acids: CASSSRSKVYNEQFF. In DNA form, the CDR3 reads TGTGCCAGCAGCTCTCGGTCGAAGGTCTACAATGAGCAGTTCTTC.

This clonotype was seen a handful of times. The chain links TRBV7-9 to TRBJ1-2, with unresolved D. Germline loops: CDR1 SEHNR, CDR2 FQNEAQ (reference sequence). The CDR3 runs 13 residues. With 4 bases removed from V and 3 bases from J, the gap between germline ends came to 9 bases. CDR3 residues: CASSSSGDYGYTF. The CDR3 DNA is TGTGCCAGCAGCTCATCTGGAGACTATGGCTACACCTTC.

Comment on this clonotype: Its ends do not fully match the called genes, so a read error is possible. CDR3 loop: CASSFGRDHETQYF. In DNA, the CDR3 is TGTGCCAGCAGTTTTGGCAGGGACCACGAGACCCAGTACTTC. The V and J genes are TRBV12-3 or TRBV12-4 and TRBJ2-5; D might be TRBD1 or TRBD2, each matching 5 bases. This CDR3 is 14 amino acids long.